This T cell receptor (beta chain) was obtained from a study of cytomegalovirus exposure and HLA in healthy donors. Overall study findings and caveats: TRBV6-2, TRBV6-3 and other indistinguishable V segments were excluded. There were a few CMV-associated chains whose specificity for CMV antigens was confirmed in vitro. Later analysis showed TCR association rates varying by HLA locus, highest for DRB1 and lowest for HLA-C. On later analysis, the bulk of CMV-associated TCR beta chains appeared to be HLA-restricted.

Germline CDR1 reads SGHTA; CDR2 reads FQGNSA. With 1 base clipped from V and 6 bases from J, the junction kept 9 bases outside the gene matches. This CDR3 has 16 amino acids. Researchers ran the PCR with 60 Vbeta and 13 Jbeta primers. TCRdb's copy holds only in-frame clones and misses some; the assay was immunoSEQ multiplex PCR. This sample has about 120,000 clones, with 74% found just once. Concerning this clone: Its specificity is unknown.

Sequenced material: PBMCs. This sequence joins TRBV7-2 and TRBJ2-3; 8 nucleotides align to TRBD2. This receptor was taken from a man in his forties in good health and CMV-seropositive. For the CDR3, the DNA is TGTGCCAGCAGCTTAGAGTGGCGGGGGGCGCGCGATACGCAGTATTTT. This codes for CASSLEWRGARDTQYF.